This T cell receptor beta chain was recorded in a study of CD8 T cells in ankylosing spondylitis. This clonotype was recorded at least ten times. The antigen is unknown. CDR1 and CDR2 (germline): SQVTM, ANQGSEA. The length of the CDR3 is 17 residues. The junction had 19 bases not matched to a gene; V was cut back by 8 bases and J by 0 bases. General study points: Clones linked to disease were reported to show significant enrichment in matched ankylosing spondylitis synovial fluid. The study identified a TCR beta motif of roughly eight highly homologous variants that appeared characteristic of ankylosing spondylitis blood.

MiXCR was run by TCRdb on the 5' RACE reads, yielding one entry per CDR3 protein. Found here are fewer than 250,000 distinct CDR3 sequences, roughly 26% of them singletons; the top ten hold around 6.3%. The receptor's source is a male donor with ankylosing spondylitis or in good health (not recorded which). Sequencing was performed on blood, either unsorted or a sorted T cell fraction (not recorded which). V usage is TRBV29-1 and J usage is TRBJ2-7; 7 nucleotides align to TRBD1. The CDR3 nucleotides are TGCAGCCAACGAAGGAGAGGGACAGAGGAAAGCTCCTACGAGCAGTACTTC. Protein: CSQRRRGTEESSYEQYF.